This T cell receptor beta chain was retrieved from a study of cytomegalovirus exposure and HLA in healthy donors. Study conclusions and caveats: The study labeled approximately 150 TCR beta chains cytomegalovirus-associated. Three chains linked to CMV were shown in vitro to be specific for CMV antigens.

The germline V gene encodes CDR1 MNHNS and CDR2 SASEGT. This CDR3 spans 12 amino acids. V lost 5 bases to trimming and J lost 9 bases, with 11 bases between them. This clone was recorded a few times. The antigen is not known. Here immunoSEQ multiplex PCR was the method, and the copy in TCRdb shows in-frame clones only, minus some. The sample lists hundreds of thousands of clones, approximately 87% seen once, with 4.5% to 7% in the top ten. The TCR was taken from a woman between 18 and 30 years old in good health and CMV-seronegative. Sequencing input: PBMCs. This sequence joins TRBV6-1 and TRBJ2-4, with D possibly matching TRBD1 (7 bases). CDR3 in DNA: TGTGCCAGCAGTCCTCAGGGGGGCATTCAGTACTTC. Translation: CASSPQGGIQYF.